The TCR beta chain under discussion was sequenced for a study of cytomegalovirus exposure and HLA in healthy donors. 13 Jbeta primers and 60 Vbeta primers were used for the PCR. TCRdb keeps only in-frame clones here, not all; method: immunoSEQ multiplex PCR. The repertoire holds around 100,000 clones, roughly 80% seen once, with less than 5% in the top ten. Sequences were obtained from PBMCs. The source is a man aged 50 to 60 in good health and CMV-seropositive.

The CDR3 reads CASSARDTNTEAFF. CDR3 DNA sequence: TGTGCCAGCAGTGCCCGGGACACGAACACTGAAGCTTTCTTT. The chain links TRBV25-1 to TRBJ1-1, with D tentatively TRBD1 (6 bases). The V gene lost 4 bases and the J gene lost 1 base, with 10 bases spanning the gap. CDR1 and CDR2 from the germline V gene are MGHDK and SYGVNS. CDR3 length: 14 residues.